Described below is a single T cell receptor (beta chain) sequence and its context. Antigen unknown. The entry originates in a study of cytomegalovirus exposure and HLA in healthy donors. The ends lost 5 bases at V and 6 bases at J; junction bases unmatched: 8. Looked up from germline, CDR1 is SGHNT and CDR2 is YENEEA. The CDR3 spans 14 residues. Both 60 Vbeta primers and 13 Jbeta primers went into the PCR. Some clones are missing from TCRdb's copy, which holds only in-frame ones; the method was immunoSEQ multiplex PCR. The table has tens of thousands of clones, 63% seen once. Study-level findings and limits: TCR association rates varied by HLA locus in a later analysis, with DRB1 highest and HLA-C lowest. It was reported in a later analysis that an Asian-associated ancestry cluster showed fewer N-insertions than the 666-donor mean. Later analysis associated a missense DCLRE1C variant with TCR beta V- and J-gene trimming. A likely sequencing artifact accounted for one observed cluster of highly shared sequence variants.

This chain connects TRBV11-3 to TRBJ2-3; 7 nucleotides match TRBD2. Sequencing input: PBMCs. This clonotype originated in a woman aged 40 to 55 in good health and CMV-seropositive. This CDR3 reads CASSLRTSADTQYF. Here the CDR3 DNA reads TGTGCCAGCAGCCTCCGGACTAGTGCGGATACGCAGTATTTT.